This passage covers 16 T cell receptor beta chains from one sample sequenced in a study of T-cell reconstitution after alpha-beta-depleted transplantation in children. Preparation of the TCRbeta library was carried out with unique molecular identifiers. TCRdb re-analysed the PCR reads in MiXCR, keeping a single row per CDR3 protein. The sample shows over 200,000 distinct CDR3 sequences, 8% to 10% of them seen only once. The starting material was PBMCs from the stem cell graft donor, obtained from the stem cell graft. The source is a human donor who donated a stem cell graft to a child with acute lymphoblastic leukemia.

Many counts were recorded for this clonotype. The chain links TRBV4-3 to TRBJ2-1; tentatively, D is TRBD1 or TRBD2 (5 bases each). Germline V CDR1 and CDR2: LGHNA, YSLEER. V gave up 1 base and J gave up 1 base, with 14 bases separating them. This CDR3 contains 17 residues. CDR3 sequence: CASSQGSPGGSYNEQFF. The CDR3 DNA is TGCGCCAGCAGCCAAGGGAGCCCTGGGGGTTCCTACAATGAGCAGTTCTTC.

For this clonotype: A much larger clone differs from this one at a single base, so this may be a read error. The gene calls are TRBV11-2 and TRBJ1-4; TRBD1 is a possible D gene (5 bases). This CDR3 is 18 amino acids long. Germline CDR1 SGHAT, CDR2 FQNNGV. In DNA form, the CDR3 reads TGTGCCAGCAGCCCTTTCTCAGGGCCTCAATCAACTAATGAAAAAGTGTTTTTT. This gives the protein CASSPFSGPQSTNEKVFF.

This clonotype occurred many times. This chain uses TRBV5-1 with TRBJ1-4; D unclear. The CDR3 length is 17 residues. The V gene's germline CDR1 is SGHRS and CDR2 YFSETQ. Trimming took 2 bases from V and 7 from J, leaving 21 bases between them. The CDR3 nucleotides are TGCGCCAGCAGCTTACCTCAGACGGCCTCGGGTGGTGAAAAACTGTTTTTT. Protein sequence: CASSLPQTASGGEKLFF.

The chain employs TRBV6-5 and TRBJ1-2; 10 positions match TRBD1. Losses at the gene ends were 4 bases for V and 4 bases for J; bases not matched to a gene: 9. This CDR3 has 16 amino acids. Germline CDR1 reads MNHEY; CDR2 reads SVGAGI. Here the CDR3 DNA reads TGTGCCAGCAGTTCACTCCCGGGACAGGGGAGCTATGGCTACACCTTC. Protein product: CASSSLPGQGSYGYTF.

This clonotype was picked up a small number of times. The chain combines TRBV5-1 with TRBJ2-1, with 7 bases aligning to TRBD1. CDR3 length: 15 residues. J was trimmed by 0 bases and V by 4 bases; bases with no gene match: 4. Germline CDR1 is SGHRS and CDR2 is YFSETQ. This CDR3 reads CASSPGQYSYNEQFF. The CDR3 DNA is TGCGCCAGCAGCCCGGGACAGTACTCCTACAATGAGCAGTTCTTC.

This clonotype has a count of ten or more. The chain links TRBV27 to TRBJ2-2; no clear D gene. Trimming took 2 bases from V and 6 from J, leaving 4 bases between them. CDR1 MNHEY and CDR2 SMNVEV come from the germline V gene (reference sequence). This CDR3 contains 12 residues. The CDR3: CASSLTAGELFF. DNA of the CDR3: TGTGCCAGCAGTTTAACGGCCGGGGAGCTGTTTTTT.

At least ten counts were recorded for this clonotype. This chain links TRBV27 with TRBJ2-1, with 10 bases fitting TRBD2. Germline-derived CDR1 and CDR2 are MNHEY and SMNVEV (reference sequence). The CDR3 runs to 15 residues. V trimming: 5 bases; J trimming: 4 bases; junction bases outside the gene matches: 5. The CDR3 loop is CASSPTSGLYNEQFF. CDR3 coding DNA: TGTGCCAGCAGTCCGACTAGCGGGCTTTACAATGAGCAGTTCTTC.

This clonotype was counted only a few times. The CDR3 nucleotides read TGTGCCAGCAGCTACCGACAGGGTGCCTACACCTTC. Amino acids: CASSYRQGAYTF. The V and J genes are TRBV5-6 and TRBJ1-2; 7 nucleotides line up with TRBD1. Germline assignment: CDR1 SGHDT and CDR2 YYEEEE. Germline trimming cut 3 bases from V and 10 bases from J; bases unmatched to any gene: 6. The CDR3 contains 12 residues.

The chain links TRBV12-3 or TRBV12-4 to TRBJ2-7; D not resolved. Trimming cost V 3 bases and J 6 bases, with 12 bases left between them. The CDR3 spans 13 residues. CDR3 sequence: CASSFMGLGEQYF. Written as DNA, the CDR3 is TGTGCCAGCAGTTTTATGGGTTTGGGCGAGCAGTACTTC.

This clonotype showed up many times. The chain joins TRBV4-2 to TRBJ1-4, with D tentatively TRBD1 (6 bases). The germline V gene encodes CDR1 LGHNA and CDR2 YNFKEQ. This CDR3 comprises 15 residues. The V and J ends lost 5 bases and 3 bases respectively, with 13 bases between them. Written as DNA, the CDR3 is TGTGCCAGCAGCTTAGAGGGGGGCCCTAATGAAAAACTGTTTTTT. Its protein is CASSLEGGPNEKLFF.

This clonotype was seen a few times. V and J are TRBV12-3 or TRBV12-4 and TRBJ1-5, with 9 bases aligning to TRBD1. Unmatched junction bases numbered 3, after V lost 5 bases and J lost 4 bases. The CDR3 loop spans 14 amino acids. The CDR3: CASSGTGNNQPQHF. The CDR3 coding sequence is TGTGCCAGCAGTGGGACAGGGAATAATCAGCCCCAGCATTTT.

The rearrangement links TRBV5-1 to TRBJ1-1; 9 nucleotides line up with TRBD1. Per the germline V gene, CDR1 is SGHRS and CDR2 is YFSETQ. This CDR3 region has 16 residues. V lost 4 bases and J lost 3; bases outside the gene matches: 10. CDR3 DNA sequence: TGCGCCAGCAGCCTAGGACAGGGGACCGTAGACACTGAAGCTTTCTTT. Amino acid sequence: CASSLGQGTVDTEAFF.

The chain employs TRBV28 and TRBJ2-7, with D tentatively TRBD1 (6 bases). The CDR3 length is 13 residues. CDR1 and CDR2 (germline): MDHEN, SYDVKM. The V gene lost 2 bases and the J gene lost 3 bases, with 8 bases spanning the gap. The CDR3 loop reads CASSLTQGYEQYF. CDR3 DNA sequence: TGTGCCAGCAGTTTAACACAGGGCTACGAGCAGTACTTC.

A few counts support this clonotype. The V call is TRBV7-2, the J call TRBJ1-2; D gene uncertain. Germline V CDR1 and CDR2: SGHTA, FQGNSA. V was cut by 1 base and J by 8 bases, with 20 bases left in between. There are 16 residues in the CDR3. In DNA, the CDR3 is TGTGCCAGCAGCTTAGTACTGGACTCATGGGTGAACGGCTACACCTTC. Protein product: CASSLVLDSWVNGYTF.

Of note for this clonotype: At one end the junction does not follow the germline gene, possibly because of a read error. This chain connects TRBV4-2 to TRBJ2-1, with 11 bases lining up with TRBD1. This CDR3 has 16 amino acids. CDR1 is LGHNA, CDR2 YNFKEQ, per germline. The DNA of the CDR3 is TGTGCCAGCAGCCAATTAGGGACAGGGGGGGACAACGAGCAGTTCTTC. Translated, it gives CASSQLGTGGDNEQFF.

This clonotype was counted many times. This sequence joins TRBV11-2 and TRBJ2-1, with a weak D call TRBD2 (6 bases). CDR1 is SGHAT, CDR2 FQNNGV, per germline. This CDR3 region has 16 residues. Trimming took off 5 bases at V and 8 bases at J, with 22 bases between the two ends. The CDR3 region is CASSPIQAGYSDEQFF. CDR3 DNA sequence: TGTGCCAGCAGCCCTATACAAGCGGGCTATTCGGATGAGCAGTTCTTC.